This T cell receptor (beta chain) was recorded in a study of blood T cell repertoires in COVID-19. Study at large: The samples span acute and convalescent COVID-19 from the United States, Italy and Spain. The analysed material was cDNA or gDNA that came from T cells, B-cell-depleted T cells, or PBMCs.

Generated by immunoSEQ multiplex PCR, the TCRdb table keeps only in-frame clones and is missing some. The sample lists some 260,000 clones; about 93% were seen once. The V gene's germline CDR1 is MNHEY and CDR2 SMNVEV (reference sequence). CDR3 size: 13 residues. Trimming removed 4 bases from V and 0 bases from J, with 7 bases in between. The sequencing input was PBMCs or T cells enriched from blood (not recorded which). This TCR derives from a young woman who had recovered from COVID-19. The chain has TRBV27 and TRBJ2-7; tentatively, D is TRBD1 (6 bases). CDR3: CASSSQGSYEQYF. The DNA of the CDR3 is TGTGCCAGCAGTTCACAGGGCTCCTACGAGCAGTACTTC.